What follows are 7 T cell receptor beta chains derived from one specimen sequenced in a study of blood T cell repertoires in COVID-19. The assay was immunoSEQ multiplex PCR, and TCRdb's table has in-frame clones only and misses some. The table shows roughly 100,000 clones, with approximately 88% occurring only once. What was sequenced was peripheral blood. All receptors come from a woman in her fifties or sixties with acute or convalescent COVID-19.

With regard to this clone: Different DNA sequences within this sample yield the same CDR3. V and J are TRBV30 and TRBJ1-5; 8 positions match TRBD1. The length of the CDR3 is 14 residues. Per germline, CDR1 GTSNPN and CDR2 SVGIG (reference sequence). The trim removed 0 bases at V and 2 bases at J, leaving 0 bases unmatched. The DNA for the CDR3 is TGTGCCTGGAGTGTGGGACAGGGCAATCAGCCCCAGCATTTT. Amino acids: CAWSVGQGNQPQHF.

This chain uses TRBV12-3 or TRBV12-4 with TRBJ1-5, with 7 bases lining up with TRBD1. This CDR3 contains 13 residues. The junction had 6 bases not matched to a gene; V was cut back by 7 bases and J by 6 bases. CDR3 in DNA: TGTGCCAGCACCCGACAGGGTTTTCAGCCCCAGCATTTT. Amino acid sequence: CASTRQGFQPQHF.

The rearrangement uses TRBV19 and TRBJ1-1; D not resolved. This CDR3 spans 14 amino acids. From germline, CDR1 is LNHDA and CDR2 SQIVND (reference sequence). Trimming cost V 3 bases and J 2 bases, with 10 bases left between them. This CDR3 reads CASSMREVNTEAFF. CDR3 DNA sequence: TGTGCCAGTAGTATGCGGGAGGTCAACACTGAAGCTTTCTTT.

This sequence joins TRBV5-6 and TRBJ1-5; 8 nucleotides agree with TRBD1. The V segment lost 2 bases and the J segment 15 bases; nucleotides outside the gene matches: 7. The CDR3 extends over 12 amino acids. The germline CDR1 and CDR2 sequences are SGHDT and YYEEEE. CDR3 residues: CASSFNRGKMHF. DNA for the CDR3: TGTGCCAGCAGCTTCAACAGGGGGAAAATGCATTTT.

The V call is TRBV5-6, the J call TRBJ2-3, with a weak D call TRBD2 (6 bases). V was cut by 4 bases and J by 0 bases, with 9 bases left in between. This CDR3 has 14 amino acids. Germline values: CDR1 SGHDT, CDR2 YYEEEE. CDR3 region: CASSPGTSTDTQYF. The CDR3 nucleotides read TGTGCCAGCAGCCCCGGGACTAGCACAGATACGCAGTATTTT. Based on the CDR3 plus reference TRBV5-6 and TRBJ2-3, the full variable domain is DAGVTQSPTHLIKTRGQQVTLRCSPKSGHDTVSWYQQALGQGPQFIFQYYEEEERQRGNFPDRFSGHQFPNYSSELNVNALLLGDSALYLCASSPGTSTDTQYFGPGTRLTVL.

This chain connects TRBV24-1 to TRBJ1-1; D is unclear. The CDR3 runs 15 residues. Trimming took 4 bases from V and 5 from J, leaving 16 bases between them. Germline assignment: CDR1 KGHDR and CDR2 SFDVKD. This chain's CDR3 is CATSDPGGSSTEAFF. The CDR3 bases are TGTGCCACCAGTGACCCTGGAGGAAGTTCGACTGAAGCTTTCTTT.

This clone was detected a few times. This rearrangement joins TRBV3-1 (or the pseudogene TRBV3-2) to TRBJ1-2, with D possibly TRBD1 on 6 matching bases. Germline lookup yields CDR1 LGHDT and CDR2 YNNKEL (reference sequence). The CDR3 extends over 17 amino acids. With 0 bases removed from V and 6 bases from J, the gap between germline ends came to 20 bases. The CDR3 loop is CASSQDLGGLGADGYTF. In DNA form, the CDR3 reads TGTGCCAGCAGCCAAGATTTGGGAGGGCTGGGGGCCGATGGCTACACCTTC.